This TCR beta chain was sequenced during a study of cytomegalovirus exposure and HLA in healthy donors. Across the study: The same platform as the roughly 670 first-cohort repertoires was used for the roughly 130 validation repertoires, a later analysis reported. Regarding the study as a whole: Overall, roughly 160 TCR beta chains were annotated as cytomegalovirus-associated. Across donors, most TCRs were seen rarely, yet some public ones were widespread. Diagnosis of cytomegalovirus status made by the classifier reportedly showed high specificity and sensitivity.

Looked up from germline, CDR1 is SGHVS and CDR2 is FNYEAQ. This CDR3 spans 12 amino acids. Losses at the gene ends were 6 bases for V and 8 bases for J; bases not matched to a gene: 4. Profiled with immunoSEQ multiplex PCR; TCRdb holds only in-frame clones, not every one. The data contain 160,000 or so clones, approximately 86% of them singletons. About this clone: Its antigen is currently unknown.

Material for sequencing was PBMCs. The chain carries TRBV7-6 and TRBJ2-1, with 7 bases identical to TRBD2. The receptor comes from a young man in good health and CMV-seropositive. This CDR3 reads CASSFRGDEQFF. The CDR3 bases are TGTGCCAGCAGTTTTCGGGGGGATGAGCAGTTCTTC.